This T cell receptor beta chain was captured in a study of glioma-infiltrating T cells. There are a few counts of this clonotype. Using RNA template, CDR3s of TCR alpha and beta were amplified with iRepertoire arm-PCR. TCRdb reprocessed the multiplex PCR reads via MiXCR and lists one record per CDR3 protein. The table records over 70,000 distinct CDR3 sequences, about 25% of them present only once. The sequenced sample was glioma tissue, nonneoplastic brain tissue, or PBMCs (not recorded which). The clonotype was recovered from a human donor with low-grade glioma or glioblastoma, undergoing nonglioma brain surgery, or in good health (not recorded which).

The CDR3 DNA sequence: TGCGCCAGCAGCTTGGTAGCGGGAGGGCCCTACAATGAGCAGTTCTTC. This encodes CASSLVAGGPYNEQFF. V gene TRBV5-1 combines with J gene TRBJ2-1; TRBD2 agrees at 11 bases. The V gene's germline CDR1 is SGHRS and CDR2 YFSETQ. Trimming removed 0 bases from V and 2 bases from J; junction bases left unmatched: 1. The CDR3 sequence is 16 residues long.